The 24 T cell receptor beta chains presented below share a single source sample, sequenced in a study of shared clonotypes between healthy human individuals. Method: immunoSEQ multiplex PCR; TCRdb's copy keeps in-frame clones and lacks some. Among roughly 2 million clones listed, 90% to 97% were seen once. The sequenced material came from naive CD4+ T cells sorted from blood. Indicated subset: CD45RA+ positively selected. All receptors derive from a man aged 18 to 30 in good health.

This chain uses TRBV9 with TRBJ2-1, with 9 bases that match TRBD2. The CDR3 is made up of 16 amino acids. With V trimmed by 0 bases and J by 8 bases, 9 bases remained unmatched. Germline CDR1 reads SGDLS; CDR2 reads YYNGEE. The CDR3 sequence: CASSVADSGRSYEQFF. DNA for the CDR3: TGTGCCAGCAGCGTAGCTGACAGCGGGAGGTCATATGAGCAGTTCTTC.

V gene TRBV5-4 combines with J gene TRBJ2-7; weak D call: TRBD1 (6 bases). This CDR3 comprises 12 residues. In germline, CDR1 is SGHNT, CDR2 YYREEE (reference sequence). Trimming took off 4 bases at V and 6 bases at J, with 11 bases between the two ends. The DNA of the CDR3 is TGTGCCAGCAGCGTAGACAGGACCGAGCAGTACTTC. As protein: CASSVDRTEQYF.

Worth noting for this clone: A junction boundary mismatches the germline segment, possibly from a read error. The chain couples TRBV10-2 to TRBJ1-1, with 8 positions matching TRBD1. CDR1 WSHSY and CDR2 SAAADI come from the germline V gene. The CDR3 has 13 residues. The CDR3 nucleotides read TGCGCCACCAGTGGACAGGGCGGCACTGAAGCTTTCTTT. It translates to CATSGQGGTEAFF.

The chain is built from TRBV29-1 and TRBJ2-7; 9 nucleotides match TRBD1. Unmatched junction bases numbered 5, after V lost 4 bases and J lost 4 bases. Germline values: CDR1 SQVTM, CDR2 ANQGSEA. The CDR3 has 13 residues. CDR3 sequence (DNA): TGCAGCGTTGGACCGACAGGGGGGTACGAGCAGTACTTC. It translates to CSVGPTGGYEQYF.

This clone was found once. The chain joins TRBV7-2 to TRBJ2-2; weak D call: TRBD1 (5 bases). The CDR3 has 15 residues. Trimming stripped 5 bases from V and 1 base from J, with 11 bases between. The germline V gene encodes CDR1 SGHTA and CDR2 FQGNSA. The CDR3 is CASSASDRNTGELFF. CDR3 DNA: TGTGCCAGCAGCGCCAGCGACAGGAACACCGGGGAGCTGTTTTTT.

CDR3 amino acids: CASSWGVYEKLFF. The DNA of the CDR3 is TGTGCCAGCAGCTGGGGAGTATATGAAAAACTGTTTTTT. This chain joins TRBV28 and TRBJ1-4; D call uncertain. CDR1 is MDHEN, CDR2 SYDVKM, per germline. V lost 6 bases and J lost 6, with 11 bases in between. This CDR3 comprises 13 residues.

This clone was seen a single time. The chain uses TRBV6-5 and TRBJ2-1, with TRBD2 matching 9 bases. Germline V CDR1 and CDR2: MNHEY, SVGAGI. The CDR3 is 16 residues long. Losses at the gene ends were 0 bases for V and 7 bases for J; bases not matched to a gene: 7. The CDR3 bases are TGTGCCAGCAGTTACTCGATCCTAGCGGGATGGAATGAGCAGTTCTTC. It encodes CASSYSILAGWNEQFF.

The chain combines TRBV7-2 with TRBJ2-2, with TRBD1 matching 7 bases. Germline trimming cut 4 bases from V and 2 bases from J; bases unmatched to any gene: 7. The CDR3 length is 16 residues. Per the germline V gene, CDR1 is SGHTA and CDR2 is FQGNSA. The CDR3 DNA reads TGTGCCAGCAGCTCCAGGGGGACGGTAAACACCGGGGAGCTGTTTTTT. It specifies CASSSRGTVNTGELFF.

V gene TRBV6-1 combines with J gene TRBJ1-1; tentatively, D is TRBD1 (5 bases). Germline V CDR1 and CDR2: MNHNS, SASEGT. The V end was cut by 7 bases, the J end by 4 bases, with 16 bases between. CDR3 length equals 14 residues. For the CDR3, the DNA is TGTGCCAGCACCGCGGGGCCGGATGGCACTGAAGCTTTCTTT. It encodes CASTAGPDGTEAFF.

The gene calls are TRBV5-6 and TRBJ1-6, with no clear D. This CDR3 has 15 amino acids. Germline loops: CDR1 SGHDT, CDR2 YYEEEE. The V end lost 4 bases, the J end lost 6 bases, and 14 bases lay between the germline ends. Written as DNA, the CDR3 is TGTGCCAGCAGCGCAATATCCTCCCCTAATTCACCCCTCCACTTT. Encoded protein: CASSAISSPNSPLHF.

The V call is TRBV5-4, the J call TRBJ1-1; D not resolved. Looked up from germline, CDR1 is SGHNT and CDR2 is YYREEE (reference sequence). The CDR3 covers 15 residues. V was shortened by 4 bases and J by 1 base, with 14 bases between the two germline ends. CDR3 amino acids: CASSPPKKGNTEAFF. As DNA, the CDR3 is TGTGCCAGCAGCCCGCCGAAGAAGGGGAACACTGAAGCTTTCTTT.

This chain uses TRBV10-3 with TRBJ2-3; 10 nucleotides agree with TRBD1. V trimming: 8 bases; J trimming: 6 bases; junction bases outside the gene matches: 14. This CDR3 spans 16 amino acids. Germline assignment: CDR1 ENHRY and CDR2 SYGVKD. CDR3 DNA sequence: TGTGCCATCGGAAATAAGGGACAGGGGTCCCCTGATACGCAGTATTTT. Amino acid sequence: CAIGNKGQGSPDTQYF.

CDR3 coding DNA: TGTGCCAGCTCGGCTCAGGTCCAAGAGACCCAGTACTTC. This translates into CASSAQVQETQYF. The V call is TRBV18, the J call TRBJ2-5, with D hard to call. V lost 6 bases and J lost 1, with 9 bases in between. Germline CDR1 reads KGHSH; CDR2 reads LQKENI. The CDR3 is 13 residues long.

The CDR3 DNA reads TGTGCCAGCAGTGGGATGCCGTCAACTAATGAAAAACTGTTTTTT. This translates into CASSGMPSTNEKLFF. V and J are TRBV2 and TRBJ1-4; D uncertain. The V gene's germline CDR1 is SNHLY and CDR2 FYNNEI. This CDR3 spans 15 amino acids. The ends were cut back, 4 bases at V and 0 bases at J, with 9 bases in the middle.

The chain recombines TRBV28 with TRBJ2-2; 9 bases are shared with TRBD2. Losses at the gene ends were 8 bases for V and 5 bases for J; bases not matched to a gene: 6. The germline V gene has CDR1 MDHEN and CDR2 SYDVKM. The length of the CDR3 is 14 residues. The DNA of the CDR3 is TGTGCCAGCGCGAGGAGCGGGGGGACCGGGGAGCTGTTTTTT. Translated: CASARSGGTGELFF.

Here the CDR3 DNA reads TGTGCCAGCAGCGCCCTGGGGGAGCAGTTCTTC. Protein sequence: CASSALGEQFF. The chain joins TRBV5-6 to TRBJ2-1; D uncertain. This CDR3 comprises 11 residues. Deletions cut 4 bases from V and 10 bases from J, with 9 bases between. The germline gives CDR1 SGHDT, CDR2 YYEEEE.

The rearrangement uses TRBV6-5 and TRBJ2-7; perhaps TRBD1 as D (8 bases). Germline CDR1 and CDR2: MNHEY and SVGAGI. There are 15 residues in the CDR3. V lost 4 bases to trimming and J lost 2 bases, with 15 bases between them. The CDR3 DNA sequence: TGTGCCAGCAGTTGGGGGGGACAGGCCCCCTACGAGCAGTACTTC. Its protein product is CASSWGGQAPYEQYF.

The count of this clone is one. The rearrangement joins TRBV7-6 to TRBJ2-2; 10 positions match TRBD1. Germline values: CDR1 SGHVS, CDR2 FNYEAQ. The CDR3 has 15 amino acids. The junction had 10 bases not matched to a gene; V was cut back by 5 bases and J by 10 bases. In DNA, the CDR3 is TGTGCCAGCAGCCTTAGACAGGGGGCCATCGAGGAGCTGTTTTTT. As protein: CASSLRQGAIEELFF.

This chain connects TRBV7-2 to TRBJ2-7; the match to TRBD2 covers 7 bases. The CDR3 contains 17 residues. V shed 2 bases, J shed 0 bases, and the junction held 10 bases outside the gene matches. Germline CDR1 is SGHTA and CDR2 is FQGNSA. The CDR3 protein is CASSLSIVGGSSYEQYF. CDR3 DNA sequence: TGTGCCAGCAGCTTAAGCATCGTGGGCGGGAGCTCCTACGAGCAGTACTTC.

For the CDR3, the DNA is TGTGCCAGTAGTACCACTGCCACCGGGGCCTATGGCTACACCTTC. Translation: CASSTTATGAYGYTF. The gene calls are TRBV19 and TRBJ1-2, with D perhaps TRBD1 (5 bases). With 4 bases removed from V and 4 bases from J, the gap between germline ends came to 16 bases. This CDR3 spans 15 amino acids. Germline values: CDR1 LNHDA, CDR2 SQIVND (reference sequence).

V gene TRBV6-6 combines with J gene TRBJ2-2, with TRBD2 as a possible D gene (6 bases). The V gene's germline CDR1 is MNHNY and CDR2 SVGAGI (reference sequence). The length of the CDR3 is 13 residues. With 5 bases removed from V and 4 bases from J, the gap between germline ends came to 8 bases. CDR3 coding DNA: TGTGCCAGCAGTCGGGGACTCACCGGGGAGCTGTTTTTT. The encoded protein is CASSRGLTGELFF.

In nucleotides, the CDR3 is TGTGCCAGCAGCGAAGGGGTAAACATGAACACTGAAGCTTTCTTT. Protein product: CASSEGVNMNTEAFF. The chain links TRBV5-6 to TRBJ1-1; tentative D call: TRBD1 (5 bases). The CDR3 is made up of 15 amino acids. CDR1 SGHDT and CDR2 YYEEEE come from the germline V gene. Trimming left V 4 bases short and J 0 bases short, with 13 bases between.

The CDR3 DNA reads TGCGCCAGCAGTCGGGACAGGGACCCCGTTCCAAATCAGCCCCAGCATTTT. Its protein product is CASSRDRDPVPNQPQHF. V is TRBV23-1 and J is TRBJ1-5, with TRBD1 identical over 9 bases. TRBV23-1 is noted as an ORF with a role that remains uncertain. The CDR3 extends over 17 amino acids. V trimming: 4 bases; J trimming: 4 bases; junction bases outside the gene matches: 11.

The CDR3 DNA reads TGTGCCAGCTCACCACCTTATAAGACAGGTAGCACAGATACGCAGTATTTT. This codes for CASSPPYKTGSTDTQYF. V is TRBV18 and J is TRBJ2-3; maybe TRBD1 (6 bases). V dropped 0 bases and J dropped 0 bases, with 13 bases sitting between them. Germline V gives CDR1 KGHSH, CDR2 LQKENI. CDR3 length: 17 amino acids.